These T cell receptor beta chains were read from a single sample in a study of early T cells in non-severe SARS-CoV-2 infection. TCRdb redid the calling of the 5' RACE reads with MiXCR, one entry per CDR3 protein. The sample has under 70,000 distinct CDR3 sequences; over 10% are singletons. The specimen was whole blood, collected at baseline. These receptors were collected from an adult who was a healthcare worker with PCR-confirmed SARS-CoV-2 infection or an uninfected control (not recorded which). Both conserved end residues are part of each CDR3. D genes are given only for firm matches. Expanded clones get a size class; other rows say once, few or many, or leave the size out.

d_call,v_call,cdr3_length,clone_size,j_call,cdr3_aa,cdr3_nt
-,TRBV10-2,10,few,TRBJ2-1,CASRLNEQFF,TGCGCCAGCAGGTTAAATGAGCAGTTCTTC
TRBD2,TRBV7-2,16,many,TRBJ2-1,CASSLLAGGTYNEQFF,TGTGCCAGCAGCTTACTAGCGGGGGGAACCTACAATGAGCAGTTCTTC
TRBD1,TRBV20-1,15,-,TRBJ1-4,CSARARQGPDEKLFF,TGCAGTGCTAGAGCCCGACAGGGACCAGATGAAAAACTGTTTTTT
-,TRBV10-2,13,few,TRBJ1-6,CASSEYRWSALHF,TGCGCCAGCAGTGAGTATCGGTGGTCGGCCCTCCACTTT
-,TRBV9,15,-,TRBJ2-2,CASQIGTWNTGELFF,TGTGCCAGCCAAATCGGGACTTGGAACACCGGGGAGCTGTTTTTT
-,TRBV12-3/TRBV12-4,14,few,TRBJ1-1,CASSLAGSHTEAFF,TGTGCCAGCAGTTTAGCGGGATCACACACTGAAGCTTTCTTT
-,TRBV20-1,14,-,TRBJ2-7,CSATTGTLGYEQYF,TGCAGTGCTACCACAGGGACCTTGGGATACGAGCAGTACTTC
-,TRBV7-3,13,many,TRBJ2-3,CASSTDPPNAQYF,TGTGCCAGCAGCACCGACCCACCCAACGCGCAGTATTTT
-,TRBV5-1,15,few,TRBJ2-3,CASSLMDRSTDTQYF,TGCGCCAGCAGCTTGATGGACAGAAGCACAGATACGCAGTATTTT
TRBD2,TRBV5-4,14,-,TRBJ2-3,CASSPGGLTDTQYF,TGTGCCAGCAGCCCGGGGGGTCTCACAGATACGCAGTATTTT
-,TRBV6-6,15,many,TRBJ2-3,CASSLFRDNTDTQYF,TGTGCCAGCAGTCTATTCCGGGACAACACAGATACGCAGTATTTT
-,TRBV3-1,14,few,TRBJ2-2,CASSQGWGARELFF,TGTGCCAGCAGCCAAGGTTGGGGGGCCCGGGAGCTGTTTTTT
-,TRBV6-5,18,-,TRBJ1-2,CASSYLPRVSVWNYGYTF,TGTGCCAGCAGTTACCTCCCTCGGGTCTCAGTCTGGAACTATGGCTACACCTTC
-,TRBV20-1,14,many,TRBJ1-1,CSAPSRGGGTEAFF,TGCAGTGCTCCAAGTCGGGGGGGAGGCACTGAAGCTTTCTTT
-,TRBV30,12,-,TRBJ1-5,CAWSPRGEPQHF,TGTGCCTGGAGTCCGCGGGGGGAGCCCCAGCATTTT
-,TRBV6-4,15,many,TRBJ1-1,CASSERTRTISEAFF,TGTGCCAGCAGTGAGAGGACCCGCACGATATCTGAAGCTTTCTTT
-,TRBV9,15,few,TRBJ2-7,CASSASGTAPYEQYF,TGTGCCAGCAGCGCGTCCGGCACGGCCCCCTACGAGCAGTACTTC
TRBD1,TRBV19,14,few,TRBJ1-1,CASSFGTANTEAFF,TGTGCCAGTAGTTTCGGGACAGCGAACACTGAAGCTTTCTTT
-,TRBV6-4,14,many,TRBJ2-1,CASSEDSSYNEQFF,TGTGCCAGCAGTGAGGACAGCTCCTACAATGAGCAGTTCTTC
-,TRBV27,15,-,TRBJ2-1,CASSLSASSYNEQFF,TGTGCCAGCAGTTTATCAGCGAGCTCCTACAATGAGCAGTTCTTC
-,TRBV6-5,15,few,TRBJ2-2,CASSTDRGKPGSCFF,-
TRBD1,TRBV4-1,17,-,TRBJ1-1,CASSQQGQGAGYTEAFF,TGCGCCAGCAGCCAACAGGGACAGGGGGCAGGGTACACTGAAGCTTTCTTT
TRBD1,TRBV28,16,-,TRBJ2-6,CASKGQVLDGANVLTF,TGTGCCAGCAAAGGACAGGTCCTCGATGGGGCCAACGTCCTGACTTTC
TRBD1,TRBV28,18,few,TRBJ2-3,CASSLPGQGRGQRDTQYF,TGTGCCAGCAGTTTGCCCGGACAGGGGAGGGGGCAACGAGATACGCAGTATTTT
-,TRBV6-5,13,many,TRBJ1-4,CASSGTTNEKLFF,TGTGCCAGCAGCGGGACAACTAATGAAAAACTGTTTTTT
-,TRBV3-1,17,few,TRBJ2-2,CASSQQQGLTNTGELFF,TGTGCCAGCAGCCAACAACAGGGATTAACGAACACCGGGGAGCTGTTTTTT
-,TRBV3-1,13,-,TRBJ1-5,CASSWKGNQPQHF,TGTGCCAGCAGCTGGAAAGGAAATCAGCCCCAGCATTTT
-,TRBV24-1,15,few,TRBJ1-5,CATSDLGQPNQPQHF,TGTGCCACCAGTGATTTGGGACAGCCCAATCAGCCCCAGCATTTT
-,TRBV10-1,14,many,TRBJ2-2,CASRPDPNTGELFF,TGCGCCAGCAGACCGGACCCGAACACCGGGGAGCTGTTTTTT
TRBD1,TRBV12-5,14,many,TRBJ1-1,CASGEGQGTTEAFF,TGTGCTAGTGGTGAGGGACAGGGGACGACTGAAGCTTTCTTT
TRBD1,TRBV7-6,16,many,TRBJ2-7,CASSLEATGVRVEQYF,TGTGCCAGCAGCTTAGAAGCGACAGGGGTAAGGGTCGAGCAGTACTTC
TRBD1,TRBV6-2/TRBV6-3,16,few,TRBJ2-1,CASTDSFRGRNNEQFF,TGTGCCAGCACCGACTCATTCAGGGGGCGGAACAATGAGCAGTTCTTC
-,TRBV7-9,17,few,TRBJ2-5,CASSSLTSPPSQETQYF,TGTGCCAGCAGCTCATTAACTAGCCCTCCTAGCCAAGAGACCCAGTACTTC
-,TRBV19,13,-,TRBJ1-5,CASSMGGNQPQHF,TGTGCCAGTAGTATGGGAGGCAATCAGCCCCAGCATTTT
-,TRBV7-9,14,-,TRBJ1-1,CASSFLQGGTEAFF,TGTGCCAGCAGCTTTTTACAGGGTGGCACTGAAGCTTTCTTT
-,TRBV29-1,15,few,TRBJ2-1,CSVEARVSSYNEQFF,TGCAGCGTTGAAGCTCGGGTCAGCTCCTACAATGAGCAGTTCTTC
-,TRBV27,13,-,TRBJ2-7,CASSFSYLYEQYF,TGTGCCAGCAGTTTTTCTTACCTCTACGAGCAGTACTTC
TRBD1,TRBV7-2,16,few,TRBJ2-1,CASSSPRDRGLREQFF,TGTGCCAGCAGCTCCCCCAGGGACAGGGGGCTTAGGGAGCAGTTCTTC
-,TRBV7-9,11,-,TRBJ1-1,CASSFSGRSFF,TGTGCCAGCAGCTTTTCCGGGCGCTCTTTCTTT
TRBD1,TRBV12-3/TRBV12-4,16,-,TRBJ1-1,CASRAGTGRMNTEAFF,TGTGCCAGCAGGGCCGGGACAGGGAGGATGAACACTGAAGCTTTCTTT
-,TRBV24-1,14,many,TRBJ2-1,CATENPGGGDEQFF,TGTGCCACCGAGAATCCAGGGGGAGGCGATGAGCAGTTCTTC
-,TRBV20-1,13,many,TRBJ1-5,CSARVGEAQPQHF,TGCAGTGCTAGAGTTGGGGAGGCGCAGCCCCAGCATTTT
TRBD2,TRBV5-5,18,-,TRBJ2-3,CASSLEALAGHSTDTQYF,TGTGCCAGCAGCTTGGAAGCGTTAGCGGGGCATAGCACAGATACGCAGTATTTT
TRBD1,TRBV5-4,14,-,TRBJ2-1,CASSGTVGYNEQFF,TGTGCCAGCAGCGGGACAGTGGGTTACAATGAGCAGTTCTTC